This T cell receptor beta chain was captured in a study of shared clonotypes between healthy human individuals. Study details: Donors consisted of a couple of women and three men between 18 and 49.

V shed 8 bases and J shed 4 bases, with 8 bases lying between them. The CDR3 covers 12 residues. CDR1 and CDR2 (germline): MDHEN, SYDVKM. In the CD4+ fraction, cells were divided into CD45RA+ naive and CD45RA-negative memory subsets. Sequencing used immunoSEQ multiplex PCR; TCRdb keeps in-frame clones, though not all of them. The repertoire holds a few million clones, around 90% seen once, with roughly 0.14% in the top ten. This chain uses TRBV28 with TRBJ1-4; D is undetermined. Sample: naive CD4+ T cells sorted from blood. The subset denotes: CD45RA+ positively selected. This sequence was found in a man younger than 35 in good health. CDR3: CASLGVNEKLFF. DNA for the CDR3: TGTGCCAGCCTCGGGGTTAATGAAAAACTGTTTTTT. The full variable domain, in which reference TRBV28 and TRBJ1-4 provide the parts outside the CDR3, is DVKVTQSSRYLVKRTGEKVFLECVQDMDHENMFWYRQDPGLGLRLIYFSYDVKMKEKGDIPEGYSVSREKKERFSLILESASTNQTSMYLCASLGVNEKLFFGSGTQLSVL.